The 19 T cell receptor beta chains reported below all come from one sample, sequenced in a study of regulatory T cells in long-lasting Graves disease. Regarding time point: persistent/refractory GD, antithyroid drugs over 5 years with positive TRAb. From PBMCs, RNA was extracted and then used to make the TCR library. Researchers made TCR beta libraries by using iRepertoire HTBI primers and running Arm-PCR on CDR3 regions. TCRdb itself ran the multiplex PCR reads through MiXCR, one entry per CDR3 protein. The sample contains approximately 690,000 distinct CDR3 sequences, roughly 30% of which appear only once. The sample in question was peripheral blood mononuclear cells (PBMCs), obtained when the disease was refractory, from a patient treated with antithyroid drugs. These receptors all come from a female donor with Graves disease.

Many counts were recorded for this clonotype. This chain links TRBV28 with TRBJ1-1; the D gene is possibly TRBD1 (5 bases). CDR1 MDHEN and CDR2 SYDVKM come from the germline V gene. V shed 10 bases and J shed 0 bases, with 12 bases lying between them. The CDR3 extends over 13 amino acids. The CDR3 protein is CATNRQMNTEAFF. CDR3 DNA: TGTGCCACCAACCGACAGATGAACACTGAAGCTTTCTTT.

There are many counts of this clonotype. V is TRBV12-3 or TRBV12-4 and J is TRBJ1-2; 11 bases agree with TRBD1. The CDR3 loop spans 13 amino acids. Losses at the gene ends were 6 bases for V and 4 bases for J; bases not matched to a gene: 1. The CDR3 nucleotides read TGTGCCAGCAGGGGGACAGGGGGCTATGGCTACACCTTC. Amino acid sequence: CASRGTGGYGYTF.

This clonotype has more than one count but fewer than ten. J is TRBJ2-7 and V is TRBV7-9, with 12 nucleotides matching TRBD2. This CDR3 comprises 14 residues. The junction had 5 bases not matched to a gene; V was cut back by 5 bases and J by 6 bases. Per the germline V gene, CDR1 is SEHNR and CDR2 is FQNEAQ (reference sequence). DNA of the CDR3: TGTGCCAGCAGCCGGACTAGCGGGACCGGCGAGCAGTACTTC. Its protein is CASSRTSGTGEQYF.

This clonotype was detected many times. The gene calls are TRBV3-1 and TRBJ1-2; D unclear. The CDR3 has 13 amino acids. Germline V gives CDR1 LGHDT, CDR2 YNNKEL (reference sequence). V lost 6 bases and J 6 bases, leaving 14 bases between the germline ends. The DNA for the CDR3 is TGTGCCAGCAGTGCGACTTTGGCCCATGGCTACACCTTC. It yields the protein CASSATLAHGYTF.

This chain links TRBV5-1 with TRBJ1-4; tentative D call: TRBD1 (6 bases). CDR1 SGHRS and CDR2 YFSETQ come from the germline V gene. The CDR3 runs 15 residues. V lost 5 bases and J lost 7, with 18 bases in between. Here the CDR3 reads CASSTLGGGFEKLFF. The DNA of the CDR3 is TGCGCCAGCAGTACTCTGGGGGGCGGGTTTGAAAAACTGTTTTTT.

The V gene is TRBV11-2, the J gene TRBJ1-1, with D possibly TRBD1 on 5 matching bases. Looked up from germline, CDR1 is SGHAT and CDR2 is FQNNGV. Between the trimmed V and J ends, which lost 4 bases and 0 bases, there was a span of 12 bases. The CDR3 is made up of 15 amino acids. The CDR3 region has the DNA TGTGCCAGCAGCTACGGGACGCCGGTGAACACTGAAGCTTTCTTT. It yields the protein CASSYGTPVNTEAFF.

This clonotype was recorded a few times. DNA of the CDR3: TGCAGTGCAAGACAGGGGGATGGCTACACCTTC. The encoded protein is CSARQGDGYTF. This chain links TRBV20-1 with TRBJ1-2; 9 nucleotides match TRBD1. The germline gives CDR1 DFQATT, CDR2 SNEGSKA (reference sequence). V was clipped by 6 bases and J by 6 bases; unmatched bases: 2. The length of the CDR3 is 11 residues.

This clonotype was observed a few times. V usage is TRBV29-1 and J usage is TRBJ1-1; 7 nucleotides match TRBD1. CDR3 length: 15 residues. The V gene's germline CDR1 is SQVTM and CDR2 ANQGSEA. V gave up 6 bases and J gave up 2 bases; unmatched junction bases: 12. The CDR3: CSVSARGRTNTEAFF. The CDR3 nucleotides read TGCAGCGTCTCGGCGAGGGGGCGTACTAACACTGAAGCTTTCTTT.

This rearrangement joins TRBV20-1 to TRBJ2-7; D not certain. CDR3 size: 14 residues. V shed 1 base and J shed 2 bases, with 12 bases lying between them. Germline V gene data show CDR1 as DFQATT and CDR2 as SNEGSKA (reference sequence). This CDR3 is CSARGPGQTYEQYF. The CDR3, as DNA: TGCAGTGCTAGAGGACCCGGGCAGACCTACGAGCAGTACTTC.

This chain joins TRBV3-1 and TRBJ1-5, with D hard to call. Trimming pared 3 bases from V and 7 bases from J, leaving 7 bases between. The CDR3 is made up of 12 amino acids. Germline V CDR1 and CDR2: LGHDT, YNNKEL (reference sequence). DNA for the CDR3: TGTGCCAGCAGCCACCTACACCAGCCCCAGCATTTT. This translates into CASSHLHQPQHF.

This clonotype has ten or more counts. One end of the junction varies from germline; a read error may be responsible. This chain links TRBV5-1 with TRBJ1-5; D is unclear. Germline values: CDR1 SGHRS, CDR2 YFSETQ. The CDR3 extends over 13 amino acids. The chain's CDR3 is CASSQNSNQPQHF. Here the CDR3 DNA reads TGTGCCAGCAGCCAGAATAGCAATCAGCCCCAGCATTTT.

DNA of the CDR3: TGTGCCATCAGTGCTTCCCAGGGCGATGAATACGAGCAGTACTTC. Amino acid sequence: CAISASQGDEYEQYF. The chain has TRBV10-3 and TRBJ2-7; TRBD1 might be the D (5 bases). The CDR3 covers 15 residues. V lost 4 bases and J 4 bases, leaving 17 bases between the germline ends. CDR1 ENHRY and CDR2 SYGVKD come from the germline V gene.

The chain combines TRBV18 with TRBJ1-6; unclear D gene. The DNA end is more similar to TRBJ1-1, so the J call may be wrong. The CDR3 length is 13 residues. Germline V gene data show CDR1 as KGHSH and CDR2 as LQKENI. CDR3 sequence: CASSPPRPILAFF. In DNA, the CDR3 is TGTGCCAGCTCACCACCGAGGCCCATACTGGCTTTCTTT.

The chain uses TRBV3-1 and TRBJ2-5; weak D call: TRBD2 (6 bases). Trimming removed 4 bases at V and 1 base at J, with 13 bases between. There are 15 residues in the CDR3. In germline, CDR1 is LGHDT, CDR2 YNNKEL (reference sequence). CDR3 sequence: CASSRQRALQETQYF. The CDR3 DNA sequence: TGTGCCAGCAGCCGCCAGCGGGCCCTCCAAGAGACCCAGTACTTC.

The V and J genes are TRBV20-1 and TRBJ1-6; 9 nucleotides match TRBD1. The V and J ends lost 6 bases and 6 bases, in that order; junction bases with no gene match: 3. This CDR3 has 13 residues. Germline V gene sequence: CDR1 DFQATT, CDR2 SNEGSKA (reference sequence). CDR3 DNA: TGCAGTGCGGGGACAGGGTTTAATTCACCCCTCCACTTT. It yields the protein CSAGTGFNSPLHF.

For this clonotype: A read error is likely here: a far larger clone is one base away. In this CDR3 the conserved last residue, phenylalanine or tryptophan, is missing, so a read error is likely. The V gene is TRBV9, the J gene TRBJ1-1; possibly TRBD1 for D (5 bases). CDR1 is SGDLS and CDR2 is YYNGEE in the germline V gene. The CDR3 totals 13 residues. V lost 5 bases and J lost 5, with 13 bases in between. CDR3 sequence: CASSQMGGTEAFL. CDR3 in DNA: TGTGCCAGCAGTCAAATGGGGGGGACTGAAGCTTTCCTT.

This clonotype occurred a few times. One junction end disagrees with the germline gene, perhaps due to a read error. This rearrangement joins TRBV5-1 to TRBJ1-1; a possible D gene is TRBD1 (5 bases). The germline gives CDR1 SGHRS, CDR2 YFSETQ. The CDR3 runs 14 residues. The CDR3 region is CASRLDIRNTEAFF. The CDR3 coding sequence is TGCGCCAGCAGATTGGACATCCGGAACACTGAAGCTTTCTTT.

A few counts support this clonotype. The V and J genes are TRBV20-1 and TRBJ1-5; TRBD1 agrees at 11 bases. The CDR3 is made up of 13 amino acids. V gave up 5 bases and J gave up 4 bases; unmatched junction bases: 1. CDR1 and CDR2 from the germline V gene are DFQATT and SNEGSKA (reference sequence). This chain's CDR3 is CSAGQGANQPQHF. The CDR3 DNA reads TGCAGTGCTGGACAGGGGGCTAATCAGCCCCAGCATTTT.

The J gene is TRBJ2-7, the V gene TRBV3-1, with no clear D. The CDR3 has 12 residues. Germline-derived CDR1 and CDR2 are LGHDT and YNNKEL (reference sequence). Trimming removed 3 bases from V and 6 bases from J, with 9 bases in between. CDR3: CASSQSIGEQYF. The CDR3 DNA follows: TGTGCCAGCAGCCAGTCGATCGGCGAGCAGTACTTC.